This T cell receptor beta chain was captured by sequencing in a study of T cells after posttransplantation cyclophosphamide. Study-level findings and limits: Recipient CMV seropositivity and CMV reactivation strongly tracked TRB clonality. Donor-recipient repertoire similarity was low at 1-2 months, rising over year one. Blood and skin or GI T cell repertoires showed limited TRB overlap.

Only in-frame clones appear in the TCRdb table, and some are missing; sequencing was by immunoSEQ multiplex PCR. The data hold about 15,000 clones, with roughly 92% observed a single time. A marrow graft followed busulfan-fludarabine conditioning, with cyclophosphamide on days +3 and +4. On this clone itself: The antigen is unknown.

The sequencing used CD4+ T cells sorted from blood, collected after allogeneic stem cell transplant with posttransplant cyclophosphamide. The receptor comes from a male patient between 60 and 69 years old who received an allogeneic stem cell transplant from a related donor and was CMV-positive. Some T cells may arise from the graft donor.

The CDR3 nucleotides are TGTGCCAGCAGCCAAGATAGGGGGTATAGGAACTATGGCTACACCTTC. This translates into CASSQDRGYRNYGYTF. This rearrangement joins TRBV14 to TRBJ1-2, with a possible D match to TRBD1 (6 bases). The CDR3 extends over 16 amino acids. Germline V gene lookup returns CDR1 SGHDN and CDR2 FVKESK. V lost 0 bases and J 2 bases, leaving 13 bases between the germline ends.